This is a list of T cell receptor beta chains from one sample in a study of T cells in Graves' hyperthyroidism and ophthalmopathy. TCRdb passed the multiplex PCR reads through MiXCR, listing each CDR3 protein once. The table includes around 350,000 distinct CDR3 sequences, about 19% detected once. The sequenced sample was blood. These receptors all stem from a woman aged 18-30 years with Graves' hyperthyroidism. Both conserved end residues are part of each CDR3. Fields, in order: clone size, CDR3 length, V gene, J gene, D gene, CDR3 protein, CDR3 DNA. D genes are given only for firm matches. Only some rows state a clone size, as once, few, many or a class for expanded clones.

>many|14|TRBV4-1|TRBJ2-5|NA
CASSQDGRGETQYF
TGCGCCAGCAGCCAAGATGGAAGGGGGGAGACCCAGTACTTC
>many|15|TRBV6-5|TRBJ2-2|NA
CASSYGRGLTGELFF
TGTGCCAGCAGTTATGGGAGGGGGCTAACCGGGGAGCTGTTTTTT
>many|15|TRBV12-3/TRBV12-4|TRBJ1-3|NA
CASSLGAQAGNTIYF
TGTGCCAGCAGTTTAGGTGCTCAGGCGGGAAACACCATATATTTT
>many|18|TRBV15|TRBJ2-2|NA
CATSSRGKPWGSTGELFF
TGTGCCACCAGCAGCCGGGGGAAGCCATGGGGGAGCACCGGGGAGCTGTTTTTT
>many|16|TRBV2|TRBJ1-5|NA
CASSDRGGGGNQPQHF
TGTGCCAGCAGTGACCGGGGGGGCGGAGGCAATCAGCCCCAGCATTTT
>many|15|TRBV29-1|TRBJ1-1|NA
CSVSRRAGTRTEAFF
TGCAGCGTTTCCCGGAGAGCAGGGACCCGCACTGAAGCTTTCTTT
>many|15|TRBV25-1|TRBJ2-6|NA
CASSETFSGANVLTF
TGTGCCAGCAGTGAGACGTTCTCTGGGGCCAACGTCCTGACTTTC
>many|14|TRBV4-1|TRBJ1-2|NA
CASRVTGGRLGYTF
TGCGCCAGCAGGGTGACCGGAGGTCGGCTTGGCTACACCTTC
>NA|12|TRBV3-1|TRBJ2-5|NA
CASSPWTETQYF
TGTGCCAGCAGCCCCTGGACCGAGACCCAGTACTTC
>many|14|TRBV29-1|TRBJ2-5|TRBD2
CSVEGTSGEETQYF
TGCAGCGTTGAAGGGACTAGCGGTGAGGAGACCCAGTACTTC
>many|14|TRBV10-3|TRBJ1-1|TRBD1
CAIRTTGEGTEAFF
TGTGCCATCAGGACGACAGGGGAGGGCACTGAAGCTTTCTTT
>many|15|TRBV7-9|TRBJ2-7|NA
CASSPLGGATYEQYF
TGTGCCAGCAGCCCCCTTGGGGGGGCGACCTACGAGCAGTACTTC
>many|17|TRBV27|TRBJ1-1|NA
CASSSIIRMEGNTEAFF
TGTGCCAGCAGTTCGATCATTCGGATGGAGGGGAACACTGAAGCTTTCTTT
>NA|13|TRBV6-1|TRBJ2-5|TRBD1
CASTDRVQETQYF
TGTGCCAGCACCGACAGGGTACAAGAGACCCAGTACTTC
>many|12|TRBV6-1|TRBJ2-7|NA
CASSELRGQQYF
TGTGCCAGCAGTGAACTCAGGGGTCAGCAGTACTTC
>few|18|TRBV3-1|TRBJ1-3|NA
CASSQGTLYRSSGNTIYF
TGTGCCAGCAGCCAAGGGACACTGTACCGCAGCTCTGGAAACACCATATATTTT
>NA|14|TRBV5-1|TRBJ2-7|NA
CASSLQTSSYEQYF
TGCGCCAGCAGCTTGCAGACTAGCTCCTACGAGCAGTACTTC
>many|16|TRBV6-6|TRBJ1-2|NA
CASRSLKGKPSYGYTF
TGTGCCAGCAGATCACTCAAGGGGAAGCCTAGCTATGGCTACACCTTC
>many|14|TRBV24-1|TRBJ1-5|NA
CATSDTGINQPQHF
TGTGCCACCAGTGATACAGGAATCAATCAGCCCCAGCATTTT
>once|13|TRBV6-5|TRBJ1-2|NA
CASSYSENYGYTF
TGTGCCAGCAGTTACTCCGAAAACTATGGCTACACCTTC
>once|16|TRBV28|TRBJ2-5|NA
CASSSPGKPPGETQYF
TGTGCCAGCAGCAGCCCAGGGAAACCCCCGGGGGAGACCCAGTACTTC
>NA|13|TRBV12-3/TRBV12-4|TRBJ1-1|NA
CASTLYEGTEAFF
TGTGCCAGCACCCTTTACGAGGGTACTGAAGCTTTCTTT
>many|15|TRBV20-1|TRBJ2-5|TRBD2
CSARSIAGAGETQYF
TGCAGTGCTAGATCGATAGCGGGGGCCGGAGAGACCCAGTACTTC
>NA|13|TRBV7-9|TRBJ1-1|NA
CASSSGRTTEAFF
TGTGCCAGCTCATCAGGGAGGACCACTGAAGCTTTCTTT
>many|13|TRBV4-2|TRBJ2-7|NA
CASSQSGSYEQYF
TGTGCCAGCAGCCAAAGCGGCTCCTACGAGCAGTACTTC
>many|16|TRBV2|TRBJ2-5|NA
CASRGLGAGAKETQYF
TGTGCCAGCAGAGGGCTAGGGGCGGGGGCCAAAGAGACCCAGTACTTC
>many|14|TRBV12-3/TRBV12-4|TRBJ2-7|NA
CASRVGVFGGEQYF
TGTGCCAGCAGGGTAGGGGTTTTTGGGGGGGAGCAGTACTTC
>many|18|TRBV25-1|TRBJ2-7|NA
CASSGVWGAGHDSYEQYF
TGTGCCAGCAGTGGGGTCTGGGGGGCGGGCCACGACTCCTACGAGCAGTACTTC
>many|12|TRBV7-3|TRBJ2-7|NA
CASSLKGLEQYF
TGTGCCAGCAGCTTAAAAGGGCTCGAGCAGTACTTC
>many|13|TRBV7-9|TRBJ2-7|NA
CASSLAVGGQQYF
TGTGCCAGCAGCTTAGCAGTAGGGGGGCAGCAGTACTTC
>NA|11|TRBV7-9|TRBJ1-1|NA
CASSLGGWAFF
TGTGCCAGCAGCTTAGGTGGATGGGCTTTCTTT
>many|14|TRBV12-3/TRBV12-4|TRBJ1-1|NA
CASSLGDLNTEAFF
TGCGCCAGCAGCTTGGGGGACTTGAACACTGAAGCTTTCTTT
>many|14|TRBV12-3/TRBV12-4|TRBJ1-2|TRBD1
CASSLDRRGYGYTF
TGTGCCAGCAGTTTGGACAGGAGGGGCTATGGCTACACCTTC
>many|13|TRBV3-1|TRBJ1-1|NA
CASSPRRLSEAFF
TGTGCCAGCAGCCCCAGACGGCTATCTGAAGCTTTCTTT
>NA|16|TRBV25-1|TRBJ2-5|TRBD2
CASSRLAGALGETQYF
TGTGCCAGCAGTCGGCTAGCGGGGGCATTAGGAGAGACCCAGTACTTC
>many|17|TRBV28|TRBJ2-7|NA
CASSPGGLGGSFHEQYF
TGTGCCAGCAGCCCCGGGGGTTTGGGGGGCTCTTTCCACGAGCAGTACTTC